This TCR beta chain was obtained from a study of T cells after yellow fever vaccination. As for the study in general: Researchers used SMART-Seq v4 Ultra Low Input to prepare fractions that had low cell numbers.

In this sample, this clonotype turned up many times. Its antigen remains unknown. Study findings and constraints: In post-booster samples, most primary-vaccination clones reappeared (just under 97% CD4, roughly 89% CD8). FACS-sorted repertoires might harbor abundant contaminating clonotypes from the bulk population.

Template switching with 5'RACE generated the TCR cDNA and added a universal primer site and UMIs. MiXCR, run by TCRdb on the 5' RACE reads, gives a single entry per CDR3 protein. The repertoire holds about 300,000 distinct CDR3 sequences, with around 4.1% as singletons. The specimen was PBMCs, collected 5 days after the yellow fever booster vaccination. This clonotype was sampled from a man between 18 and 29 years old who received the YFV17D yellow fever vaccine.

CDR3 DNA sequence: TGTGCCTGGAGTAAGGCCAGGGGAAACATTCAGTACTTC. It encodes CAWSKARGNIQYF. V is TRBV30 and J is TRBJ2-4; a possible D gene is TRBD1 (6 bases). The V gene's germline CDR1 is GTSNPN and CDR2 SVGIG (reference sequence). V shed 2 bases and J shed 6 bases, with 11 bases lying between them. This CDR3 is 13 amino acids long.